The present T cell receptor (beta chain) was sequenced within a study of cytomegalovirus exposure and HLA in healthy donors. Study observations and caveats: TCR clusters originating in the first cohort tended to co-occur in the roughly 130 validation repertoires, according to a later analysis.

Produced via immunoSEQ multiplex PCR; TCRdb's table is partial and in-frame only. The sample records about 350,000 clones, roughly nine tenths being singletons. The CDR3 loop spans 17 amino acids. V lost 4 bases, J lost 0 bases, and 13 bases lay in between. Germline loops: CDR1 LGHNA, CDR2 YNFKEQ. A note on this clone: No antigen is known for it.

Sample: PBMCs. This chain connects TRBV4-2 to TRBJ2-6; D is possibly TRBD2 (7 bases). The TCR sequence derives from a woman in her 30s in good health and CMV-seropositive. The CDR3 bases are TGTGCCAGCAGCCTTCCCGCGGGGGCCTCTGGGGCCAACGTCCTGACTTTC. This sequence encodes CASSLPAGASGANVLTF.